This TCR beta chain was profiled in a study of metastatic and nonmetastatic thyroid tumors. The wider study: Comparison of repertoires was carried out across blood and tumor or nodule tissue from malignant and benign thyroid patients. Findings of the study overall: It was reported that TCR beta diversity was significantly higher in malignant thyroid tumors than benign nodules, in blood and tumor.

TCRdb re-clonotyped the PCR reads through MiXCR. Of 70,000 or so clones listed, approximately 15% are singletons. No treatment of any kind had been given to any patient before thyroid surgery. The table lists this clone with many counts. Its antigen is currently unknown. Sequencing was carried out using blood. This receptor was taken from a male donor with papillary thyroid cancer or a benign thyroid nodule (not recorded which). Some clones in this sample may be carry-over from other donors' samples.

The CDR3 here is CASSRGTGSNEKLFF. In DNA form, the CDR3 reads TGTGCCAGCAGCAGAGGGACAGGATCTAATGAAAAACTGTTTTTT. This chain uses TRBV5-6 with TRBJ1-4; TRBD1 agrees at 8 bases. CDR1 and CDR2 (germline): SGHDT, YYEEEE. The CDR3 totals 15 residues. V was clipped by 4 bases and J by 3 bases; unmatched bases: 5.